The source of this TCR beta chain is a study of CXCR3-negative and CXCR3-positive naive CD8 T cells. UMI-labeled 5' RACE yielded the TRB cDNA libraries. TCRdb re-analyzed the 5' RACE reads; it lists each CDR3 protein once, without DNA. There are over 100,000 distinct CDR3 sequences in the sample, with roughly 0.31% held by the top ten. The CDR3 consists of 15 residues. The germline CDR1 and CDR2 sequences are SGHVS and FNYEAQ. Source material: naive CXCR3- CD8+ T cells from blood. The subset is: CD45RO-CCR7+CD27+CD95- naive CD8+ T cells lacking CXCR3 (TNR3-). The gene calls are TRBV7-6 and TRBJ2-2; with no DNA, the TCRdb D assignment of TRBD2 cannot be verified. The clonotype was recovered from a human donor in good health. Some clones in this sample may be carry-over from other donors' samples. The CDR3 is CASSKRGINTGELFF.